The entry that follows covers one TCR beta chain sequence. Antigen specificity is unknown. This specimen belongs to a study of OX40 agonist ivuxolimab in advanced cancers. Study conclusions and caveats: Certain nonresponders likewise exhibited a low normalized T-cell clonal expansion. With doses of 0.1 to 3.0 mg/kg, CD4+ and CD8+ blood T cells had undergone clonal expansion by week 6.

Assay: immunoSEQ multiplex PCR; the TCRdb copy retains only in-frame clones and omits some. The repertoire holds 55,000 to 75,000 clones, with roughly 87% as singletons. Germline CDR1 and CDR2: SGHKS and YYEKEE (reference sequence). V was shortened by 0 bases and J by 7 bases, with 11 bases between the two germline ends. The CDR3 covers 14 residues. The material sequenced was CD4+ or CD8+ T cells sorted from blood, taken in a trial of the OX40 agonist ivuxolimab. This chain links TRBV5-5 with TRBJ1-5, with a weak D call TRBD1 (6 bases). The sequence was obtained from an adult with an advanced solid tumor such as melanoma, head and neck, liver or kidney cancer. The CDR3 coding sequence is TGTGCCAGCAGCTTGGAACAGGGTGTCCAGCCCCAGCATTTT. It yields the protein CASSLEQGVQPQHF.